These 30 T cell receptor beta chains came from one sample sequenced in a study of shared clonotypes between healthy human individuals. Terminally differentiated effector memory CD45RA+ cells were left out of the naive CD8 fraction, which was CD45RO-negative and positively selected for CCR7. Only in-frame clones appear in the TCRdb table, and some are missing; sequencing was by immunoSEQ multiplex PCR. The table has about 2.1 million clones, under 95% seen once. Sample: naive CD8+ T cells from PBMCs. These TCRs come from a young man in good health. Some clones in this sample may be carry-over from other donors' samples.

CDR3 amino acids: CASSLDKASDEQFF. Here the CDR3 DNA reads TGTGCCAGCAGCTTAGATAAGGCTAGCGACGAGCAGTTCTTC. This chain connects TRBV11-2 to TRBJ2-1; D is possibly TRBD2 (6 bases). The CDR3 is 14 residues long. Germline CDR1 is SGHAT and CDR2 is FQNNGV. Deletions cut 0 bases from V and 10 bases from J, with 13 bases between.

About this clone itself: Other DNA variants within this sample encode the same CDR3. The chain links TRBV6-6 to TRBJ1-1; perhaps TRBD1 as D (5 bases). This CDR3 region has 13 residues. In germline, CDR1 is MNHNY, CDR2 SVGAGI (reference sequence). V was trimmed by 2 bases and J by 1 base, leaving 5 bases between them. CDR3 nucleotide sequence: TGTGCCAGCAGTTACGGGGGGAACACTGAAGCTTTCTTT. This encodes CASSYGGNTEAFF.

The chain employs TRBV30 and TRBJ2-2; TRBD2 agrees at 11 bases. Germline-derived CDR1 and CDR2 are GTSNPN and SVGIG (reference sequence). This CDR3 region has 18 residues. V dropped 1 base and J dropped 3; count of bases not matched to a gene: 10. The CDR3, as DNA: TGTGCCTGGAGTGGGGAGGATAGCGGGAGGGCCTACACCGGGGAGCTGTTTTTT. This translates into CAWSGEDSGRAYTGELFF.

V and J are TRBV5-5 and TRBJ2-7; D is perhaps TRBD2 (5 bases). CDR3 length: 15 amino acids. With 0 bases removed from V and 0 bases from J, the gap between germline ends came to 10 bases. Germline CDR1 is SGHKS and CDR2 is YYEKEE (reference sequence). CDR3: CASSLGAVSSYEQYF. DNA of the CDR3: TGTGCCAGCAGCTTGGGAGCGGTAAGCTCCTACGAGCAGTACTTC. Full variable domain (rest looked up from reference TRBV5-5 and TRBJ2-7): DAGVTQSPTHLIKTRGQQVTLRCSPISGHKSVSWYQQVLGQGPQFIFQYYEKEERGRGNFPDRFSARQFPNYSSELNVNALLLGDSALYLCASSLGAVSSYEQYFGPGTRLTVT.

The chain is built from TRBV19 and TRBJ2-3, with TRBD1 as a possible D gene (6 bases). CDR1 and CDR2 from the germline V gene are LNHDA and SQIVND (reference sequence). The CDR3 is 17 residues long. Trimming shortened V by 3 bases and J by 4 bases, and 20 bases separated the two germline ends. CDR3 nucleotides: TGTGCCAGTAGTATCTCGCATCCCACAGGGTCGGCAGATACGCAGTATTTT. Translated: CASSISHPTGSADTQYF. Using reference TRBV19 and TRBJ2-3 for the parts outside the CDR3, the full variable domain is DGGITQSPKYLFRKEGQNVTLSCEQNLNHDAMYWYRQDPGQGLRLIYYSQIVNDFQKGDIAEGYSVSREKKESFPLTVTSAQKNPTAFYLCASSISHPTGSADTQYFGPGTRLTVL.

The chain links TRBV6-1 to TRBJ2-2, with TRBD1 matching 9 bases. Germline V gene lookup returns CDR1 MNHNS and CDR2 SASEGT. J gave up 4 bases and V 3 bases, and 6 bases lay outside the gene matches. This CDR3 region has 16 residues. CDR3 in DNA: TGTGCCAGCAGTGATGGACAGGGGTTAGGCACCGGGGAGCTGTTTTTT. Amino acids: CASSDGQGLGTGELFF.

In this sample, this clone turned up a few times. The rearrangement joins TRBV29-1 to TRBJ1-1, with D possibly being TRBD1 (5 bases). The CDR3 spans 13 residues. Germline V lookup: CDR1 SQVTM, CDR2 ANQGSEA. V lost 7 bases to trimming and J lost 5 bases, with 17 bases between them. For the CDR3, the DNA is TGCAGCGGTCTGATGGGGCCCACTACTGAAGCTTTCTTT. Encoded protein: CSGLMGPTTEAFF.

The rearrangement joins TRBV7-9 to TRBJ2-1; the D is unclear. Germline V lookup: CDR1 SEHNR, CDR2 FQNEAQ (reference sequence). This CDR3 is built from 15 residues. V shed 5 bases and J shed 9 bases, with 20 bases lying between them. The CDR3 is CASSPPLDPHGEQFF. In DNA form, the CDR3 reads TGTGCCAGCAGCCCTCCACTGGATCCCCACGGTGAGCAGTTCTTC.

CDR3 sequence (DNA): TGTGCCAGCAGCTCGCAGGGTAAGGACTACAATGAGCAGTTCTTC. Residues: CASSSQGKDYNEQFF. The rearrangement uses TRBV7-9 and TRBJ2-1; perhaps TRBD1 as D (5 bases). Trimming shortened V by 4 bases and J by 3 bases, and 13 bases separated the two germline ends. The germline CDR1 and CDR2 sequences are SEHNR and FQNEAQ (reference sequence). CDR3 length equals 15 residues.

This rearrangement joins TRBV9 to TRBJ2-1; weak D call: TRBD1 (6 bases). This CDR3 region has 14 residues. V was shortened by 3 bases and J by 4 bases, with 11 bases between the two germline ends. Germline CDR1 SGDLS, CDR2 YYNGEE. The CDR3 loop is CASSDGQKYNEQFF. The CDR3 bases are TGTGCCAGCAGCGACGGACAGAAGTACAATGAGCAGTTCTTC.

A remark on this clone: Other DNA sequences in this specimen translate into the identical CDR3. The chain uses TRBV27 and TRBJ2-5; TRBD1 or TRBD2 may be the D gene (6 bases each). This CDR3 contains 13 residues. The germline gives CDR1 MNHEY, CDR2 SMNVEV (reference sequence). The ends were cut back, 3 bases at V and 5 bases at J, with 10 bases in the middle. In DNA form, the CDR3 reads TGTGCCAGCAGTTTGGGGGGCTCGGAGACCCAGTACTTC. As protein: CASSLGGSETQYF.

V usage is TRBV7-3 and J usage is TRBJ2-7, with D possibly being TRBD1 (5 bases). CDR1 is SGHTA and CDR2 is FQGTGA in the germline V gene. CDR3 size: 14 residues. V shed 2 bases and J shed 0 bases, with 8 bases lying between them. This chain's CDR3 is CASSLDSNSYEQYF. CDR3 DNA: TGTGCCAGCAGCTTAGACAGCAACTCCTACGAGCAGTACTTC.

J is TRBJ2-1 and V is TRBV5-5; D tentatively reads TRBD1 or TRBD2 (6 bases each). The CDR3 consists of 16 residues. Germline V gives CDR1 SGHKS, CDR2 YYEKEE (reference sequence). The V end was cut by 2 bases, the J end by 4 bases, with 16 bases between. The DNA of the CDR3 is TGTGCCAGCAGCTTCAGCCAAGGGGGGATATACAATGAGCAGTTCTTC. This encodes CASSFSQGGIYNEQFF.

The CDR3 loop is CASRLAYYMYCGPGRSYNEQFF. The DNA of the CDR3 is TGTGCAAGTCGCTTAGCCTACTACATGTACTGCGGCCCAGGGAGGTCCTACAATGAGCAGTTCTTC. V gene TRBV12-2 combines with J gene TRBJ2-1; whether TRBD2, the table's D call, matches the DNA was not checked. TRBV12-2 is assigned pseudogene status. The CDR3 consists of 22 residues.

This clone occurred once. The chain couples TRBV28 to TRBJ2-1; 10 nucleotides align to TRBD2. Losses at the gene ends were 3 bases for V and 1 base for J; bases not matched to a gene: 9. This CDR3 comprises 18 residues. The V gene's germline CDR1 is MDHEN and CDR2 SYDVKM. The CDR3 region has the DNA TGTGCCAGCAGTTTCACTGGGCTAGCGGGAGTTTCCTACAATGAGCAGTTCTTC. Encoded protein: CASSFTGLAGVSYNEQFF.

The chain's CDR3 is CASSQGPGQGWVNTEAFF. In DNA form, the CDR3 reads TGTGCCAGCAGCCAGGGACCGGGCCAGGGATGGGTAAACACTGAAGCTTTCTTT. This chain uses TRBV5-5 with TRBJ1-1, with D possibly TRBD1 on 5 matching bases. The CDR3 is made up of 18 amino acids. V lost 4 bases and J 2 bases, leaving 24 bases between the germline ends. Germline CDR1 SGHKS, CDR2 YYEKEE (reference sequence).

The chain recombines TRBV13 with TRBJ2-2; possible D gene TRBD1, 6 bases. Looked up from germline, CDR1 is PRHDT and CDR2 is FYEKMQ (reference sequence). Trimming took 1 base from V and 6 from J, leaving 12 bases between them. This CDR3 comprises 15 residues. The CDR3 bases are TGTGCCAGCAGCTTAGTTGCAGGGGCAGCCGGGGAGCTGTTTTTT. This translates into CASSLVAGAAGELFF.

J is TRBJ2-1 and V is TRBV15, with 8 bases matching TRBD2. In germline, CDR1 is LNHNV, CDR2 YYDKDF (reference sequence). This CDR3 spans 14 amino acids. With 4 bases clipped from V and 8 bases from J, the junction kept 7 bases outside the gene matches. CDR3 coding DNA: TGTGCCACCAGCAATGAGCGGGAGACAGATGAGCAGTTCTTC. This sequence encodes CATSNERETDEQFF.

This clone was observed a handful of times. The chain has TRBV27 and TRBJ2-1; 8 bases are a match to TRBD1. The CDR3 has 11 residues. J gave up 14 bases and V 5 bases, and 5 bases lay outside the gene matches. From germline, CDR1 is MNHEY and CDR2 SMNVEV (reference sequence). The CDR3 DNA follows: TGTGCCAGCAGTCAAGGGACAGGAGAGTTCTTC. This codes for CASSQGTGEFF.

The chain is built from TRBV11-3 and TRBJ2-1, with D possibly TRBD2 on 6 matching bases. The V end was cut by 5 bases, the J end by 7 bases, with 15 bases between. CDR1 SGHNT and CDR2 YENEEA come from the germline V gene. The CDR3 runs 14 residues. The CDR3 nucleotides are TGTGCCAGCAGCCAAGACCCGGCGGGGAATGAGCAGTTCTTC. Amino acids: CASSQDPAGNEQFF.

The chain links TRBV4-3 to TRBJ1-2; weak D call: TRBD1 (5 bases). The length of the CDR3 is 16 residues. The germline gives CDR1 LGHNA, CDR2 YSLEER. V lost 5 bases and J lost 3, with 19 bases in between. The CDR3 DNA follows: TGCGCCAGCAGCTCAAGCCCCAGGGAGGGTGACTATGGCTACACCTTC. Translation: CASSSSPREGDYGYTF.

The chain recombines TRBV7-9 with TRBJ2-7, with TRBD1 matching 8 bases. The CDR3 length is 14 residues. V lost 0 bases, J lost 6 bases, and 4 bases stayed unmatched. Germline CDR1 reads SEHNR; CDR2 reads FQNEAQ (reference sequence). CDR3 in DNA: TGTGCCAGCAGCTTAGCGGGACAGGTTGGCGAGCAGTACTTC. This codes for CASSLAGQVGEQYF.

The chain is built from TRBV9 and TRBJ2-2; D unclear. Trimming removed 4 bases from V and 2 bases from J, with 9 bases in between. The CDR3 extends over 14 amino acids. Per germline, CDR1 SGDLS and CDR2 YYNGEE. CDR3 DNA: TGTGCCAGCAGCATGGGCCTTAACACCGGGGAGCTGTTTTTT. It specifies CASSMGLNTGELFF.

The chain links TRBV11-2 to TRBJ2-1; TRBD1 might be the D (5 bases). Germline CDR1 is SGHAT and CDR2 is FQNNGV. Trimming stripped 5 bases from V and 4 bases from J, with 15 bases between. This CDR3 is built from 15 residues. The CDR3 region is CASSPKFGAYNEQFF. CDR3 nucleotide sequence: TGTGCCAGCAGCCCTAAATTTGGGGCTTACAATGAGCAGTTCTTC.

This clone was observed once. The gene calls are TRBV28 and TRBJ2-2, with D unclear. Germline assignment: CDR1 MDHEN and CDR2 SYDVKM. This CDR3 is built from 16 residues. Trimming left V 4 bases short and J 3 bases short, with 15 bases between. For the CDR3, the DNA is TGTGCCAGCAGTTCCCACTTGCTTACAGACACCGGGGAGCTGTTTTTT. It specifies CASSSHLLTDTGELFF.

Regarding this clone: This sample includes further DNA sequences coding for the same CDR3. This rearrangement joins TRBV9 to TRBJ2-3, with unresolved D. CDR1 and CDR2 from the germline V gene are SGDLS and YYNGEE. The CDR3 is 12 residues long. V was trimmed by 2 bases and J by 6 bases, leaving 7 bases between them. DNA of the CDR3: TGTGCCAGCAGCGTTGGGGATGATACGCAGTATTTT. This translates into CASSVGDDTQYF.

The chain uses TRBV27 and TRBJ1-1; tentative D call: TRBD1 (5 bases). This CDR3 contains 14 residues. The V and J ends lost 5 bases and 7 bases respectively, with 17 bases between them. Germline V lookup: CDR1 MNHEY, CDR2 SMNVEV (reference sequence). The CDR3, as DNA: TGTGCCAGCAGTCGCAACGAGGGGACGGATGAAGCTTTCTTT. Its translation: CASSRNEGTDEAFF.

The rearrangement uses TRBV9 and TRBJ2-3; 10 nucleotides agree with TRBD2. The CDR3 consists of 17 residues. The germline gives CDR1 SGDLS, CDR2 YYNGEE. V lost 3 bases, J lost 4 bases, and 11 bases stayed unmatched. The CDR3 reads CASSEGASGSLADTQYF. CDR3 coding DNA: TGTGCCAGCAGCGAGGGGGCTAGCGGGAGCTTGGCAGATACGCAGTATTTT.

The rearrangement uses TRBV6-6 and TRBJ2-5, with D perhaps TRBD1 or TRBD2 (5 bases each). The V and J ends lost 2 bases and 1 base respectively, with 8 bases between them. This CDR3 is 14 amino acids long. The germline CDR1 and CDR2 sequences are MNHNY and SVGAGI (reference sequence). CDR3: CASSYTGLQETQYF. The CDR3 nucleotides read TGTGCCAGCAGTTACACGGGGCTCCAAGAGACCCAGTACTTC.

This clone was found once. The chain uses TRBV5-1 and TRBJ2-7; 8 nucleotides agree with TRBD2. The CDR3 has 15 amino acids. V gave up 4 bases and J gave up 2 bases; unmatched junction bases: 8. Germline values: CDR1 SGHRS, CDR2 YFSETQ. CDR3 sequence: CASSAASGQTYEQYF. CDR3 in DNA: TGCGCCAGCAGCGCCGCTAGCGGGCAGACCTACGAGCAGTACTTC.